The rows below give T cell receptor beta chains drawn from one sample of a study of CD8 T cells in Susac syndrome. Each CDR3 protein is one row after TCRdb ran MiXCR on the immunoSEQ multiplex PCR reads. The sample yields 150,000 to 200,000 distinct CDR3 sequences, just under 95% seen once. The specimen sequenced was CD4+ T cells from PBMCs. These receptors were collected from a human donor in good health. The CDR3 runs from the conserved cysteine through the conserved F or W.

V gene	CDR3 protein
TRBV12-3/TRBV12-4	CASSLAGEKLFF
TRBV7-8	CASNHRRGSNSPLHF
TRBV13	CASENLQGAERTEAFF
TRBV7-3	CASSLTGSTDTQYF
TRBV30	CAWSVLGENTEAFF
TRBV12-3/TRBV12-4	CASSYGTPRRSPLHF
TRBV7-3	CASSSPGATNTEAFF
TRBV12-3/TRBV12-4	CASSAQAVEAFF
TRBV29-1	CSVAELNQPQHF
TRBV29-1	CSVELPAGSYGYTF